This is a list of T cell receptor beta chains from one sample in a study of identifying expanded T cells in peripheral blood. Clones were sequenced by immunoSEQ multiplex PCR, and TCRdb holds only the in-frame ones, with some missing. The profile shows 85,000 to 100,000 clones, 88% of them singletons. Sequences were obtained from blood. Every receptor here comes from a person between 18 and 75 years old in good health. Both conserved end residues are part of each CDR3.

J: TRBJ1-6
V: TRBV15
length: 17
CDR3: CATSRVPPSSYNSPLHF

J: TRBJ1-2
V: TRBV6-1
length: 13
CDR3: CASTLTAWRGYTF

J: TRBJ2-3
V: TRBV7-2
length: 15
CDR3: CASSLVGVGTDTQYF

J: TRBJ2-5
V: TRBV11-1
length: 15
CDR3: CASSPTPGYQETQYF

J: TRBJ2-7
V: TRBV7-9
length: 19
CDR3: CASSPPGLGTGGGPYEQYF

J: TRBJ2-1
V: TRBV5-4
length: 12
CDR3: CASSRLGIPQFF

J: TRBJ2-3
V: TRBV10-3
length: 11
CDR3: CAISEVDTQYF

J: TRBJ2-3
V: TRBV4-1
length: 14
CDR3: CASSQESKPDTQYF

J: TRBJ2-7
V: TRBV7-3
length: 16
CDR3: CASSRDGDSSSYEQYF

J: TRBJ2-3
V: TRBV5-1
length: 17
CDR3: CASSPGLAGGGADTQYF

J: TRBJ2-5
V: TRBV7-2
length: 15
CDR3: CASSLVQGWQETQYF

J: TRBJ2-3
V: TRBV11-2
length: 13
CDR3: CASSPMRGDTQYF

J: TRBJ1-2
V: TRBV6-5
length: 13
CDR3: CASSSDRMAGYTF

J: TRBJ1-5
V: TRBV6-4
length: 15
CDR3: CASSTPQGVNQPQHF

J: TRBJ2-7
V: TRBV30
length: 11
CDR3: CAWRGVGEQYF

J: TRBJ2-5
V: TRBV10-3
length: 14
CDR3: CATSPSGLQETQYF

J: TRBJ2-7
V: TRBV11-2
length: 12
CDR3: CASEDRGVEQYF

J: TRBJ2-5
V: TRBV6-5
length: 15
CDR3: CASRRGLGGQETQYF

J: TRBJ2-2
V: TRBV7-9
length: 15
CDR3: CASGDGGRNTGELFF

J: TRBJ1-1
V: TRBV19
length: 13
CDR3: CASNRDSRTEAFF

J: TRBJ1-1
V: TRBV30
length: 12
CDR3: CAWCSWGTEAFF

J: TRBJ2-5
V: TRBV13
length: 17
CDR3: CASSPTSGGAEQETQYF

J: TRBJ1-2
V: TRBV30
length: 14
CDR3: CAWSVRWGVYGYTF

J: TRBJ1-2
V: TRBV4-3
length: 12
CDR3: CASSHRAGGYTF

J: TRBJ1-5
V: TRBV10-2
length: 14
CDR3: CASSESGGEQPQHF

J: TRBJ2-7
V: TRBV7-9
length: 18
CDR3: CASSPAGLAGRSSYEQYF

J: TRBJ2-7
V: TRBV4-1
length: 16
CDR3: CASSQEDRQGAYEQYF

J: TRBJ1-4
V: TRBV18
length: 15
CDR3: CASCPIRDGNEKLFF

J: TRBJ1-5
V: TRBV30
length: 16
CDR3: CAWSVKGARSNQPQHF

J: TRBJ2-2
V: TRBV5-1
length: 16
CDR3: CASSLAPREHTGELFF

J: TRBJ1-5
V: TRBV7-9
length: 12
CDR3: CASSFRDGAQHF

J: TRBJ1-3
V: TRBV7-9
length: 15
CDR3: CASSLAQGYGDTIYF

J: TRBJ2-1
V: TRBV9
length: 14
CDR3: CASSVGTAHDEQFF

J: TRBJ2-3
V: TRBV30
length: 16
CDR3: CAWSTTGTSQADTQYF

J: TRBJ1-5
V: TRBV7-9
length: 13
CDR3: CASSLLSNQPQHF

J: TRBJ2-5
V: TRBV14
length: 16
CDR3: CASSRRDRGTEETQYF

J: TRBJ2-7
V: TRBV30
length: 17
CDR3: CAWSDLIKPDRDNEQYF

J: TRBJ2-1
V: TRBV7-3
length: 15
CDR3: CASSTRQGQLNEQFF

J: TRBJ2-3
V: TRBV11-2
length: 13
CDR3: CASSLSPVDTQYF

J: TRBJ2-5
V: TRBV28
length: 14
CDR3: CASSRQGGMETQYF

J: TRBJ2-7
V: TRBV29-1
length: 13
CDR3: CSVGLAGGHEQYF

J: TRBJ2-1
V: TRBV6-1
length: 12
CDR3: CASTQAQNEQFF

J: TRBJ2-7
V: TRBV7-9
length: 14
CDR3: CASSPTSAPYEQYF

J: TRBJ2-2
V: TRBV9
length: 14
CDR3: CASSVDPHTGELFF

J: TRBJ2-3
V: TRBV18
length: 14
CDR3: CASSPREVLDTQYF